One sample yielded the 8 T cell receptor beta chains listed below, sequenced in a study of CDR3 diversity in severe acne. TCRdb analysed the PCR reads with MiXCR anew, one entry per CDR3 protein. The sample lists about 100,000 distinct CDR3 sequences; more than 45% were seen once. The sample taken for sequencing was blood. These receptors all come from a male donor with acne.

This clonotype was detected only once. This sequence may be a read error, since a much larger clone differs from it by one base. In DNA, the CDR3 is TGTGCCAGCAGTGAAGGGGCGGCAAACACAGATACGCAGTATTTT. Translation gives CASSEGAANTDTQYF. The J gene is TRBJ2-3, the V gene TRBV6-1; D is ambiguous. This CDR3 comprises 15 residues. Germline CDR1 is MNHNS and CDR2 is SASEGT. V shed 1 base and J shed 2 bases, with 10 bases lying between them.

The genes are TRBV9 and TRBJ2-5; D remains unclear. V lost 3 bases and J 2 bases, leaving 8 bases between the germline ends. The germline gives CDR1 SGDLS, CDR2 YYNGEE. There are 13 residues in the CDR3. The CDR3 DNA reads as TGTGCCAGCAGCGGCACTACACAAGAGACCCAGTACTTC. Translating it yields CASSGTTQETQYF.

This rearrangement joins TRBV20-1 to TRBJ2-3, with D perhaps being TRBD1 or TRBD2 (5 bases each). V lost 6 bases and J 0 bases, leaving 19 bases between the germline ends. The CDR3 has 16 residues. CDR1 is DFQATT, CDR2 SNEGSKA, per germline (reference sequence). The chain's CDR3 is CSALEVGTSSTDTQYF. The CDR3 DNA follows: TGCAGTGCCCTGGAGGTGGGGACGTCTAGCACAGATACGCAGTATTTT.

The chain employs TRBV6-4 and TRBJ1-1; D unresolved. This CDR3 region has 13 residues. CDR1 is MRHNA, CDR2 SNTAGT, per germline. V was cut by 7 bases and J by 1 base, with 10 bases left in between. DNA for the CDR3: TGTGCCAGCAACCACAGCGGGAACACTGAAGCTTTCTTT. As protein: CASNHSGNTEAFF.

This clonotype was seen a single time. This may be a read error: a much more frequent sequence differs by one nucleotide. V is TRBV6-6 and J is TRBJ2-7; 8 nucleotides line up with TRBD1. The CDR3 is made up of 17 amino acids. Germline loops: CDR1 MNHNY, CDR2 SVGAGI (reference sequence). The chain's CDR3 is CASSYPISGGKTYGQYF. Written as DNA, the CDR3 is TGTGCCAGCAGTTACCCCATTTCAGGGGGCAAGACCTACGGGCAGTACTTC.

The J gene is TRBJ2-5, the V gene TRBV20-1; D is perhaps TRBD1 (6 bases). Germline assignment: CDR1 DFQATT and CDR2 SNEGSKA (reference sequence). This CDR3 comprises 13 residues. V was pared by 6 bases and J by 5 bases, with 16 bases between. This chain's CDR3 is CSAPATGSETQYF. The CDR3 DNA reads TGCAGTGCCCCGGCGACAGGCTCGGAGACCCAGTACTTC.

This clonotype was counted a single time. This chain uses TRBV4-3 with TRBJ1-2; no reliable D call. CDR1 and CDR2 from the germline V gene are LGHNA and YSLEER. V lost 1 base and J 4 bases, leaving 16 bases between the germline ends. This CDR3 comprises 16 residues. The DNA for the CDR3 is TGCGCCAGCAGCCAAGCGAGTCGGAGGGCTGCCTATGGCTACACCTTC. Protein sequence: CASSQASRRAAYGYTF.

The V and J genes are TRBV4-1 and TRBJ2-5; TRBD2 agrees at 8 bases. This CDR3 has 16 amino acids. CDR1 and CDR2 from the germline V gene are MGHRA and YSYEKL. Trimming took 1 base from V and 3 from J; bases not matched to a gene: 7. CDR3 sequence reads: CASSQGPSGLEETQYF. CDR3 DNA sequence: TGCGCCAGCAGCCAAGGCCCTAGCGGGTTAGAAGAGACCCAGTACTTC.